Listed here is a single T cell receptor beta chain. The antigen remains unidentified. This record belongs to a study of cytomegalovirus exposure and HLA in healthy donors. General study findings and limits: In a later analysis, compared with equally common non-associated chains, HLA-associated beta chains were more expanded. With later analysis, a missense DCLRE1C variant became linked to TCR beta V- and J-gene trimming.

This CDR3 contains 14 residues. Trimming left V 2 bases short and J 4 bases short, with 11 bases between. Looked up from germline, CDR1 is SGHTA and CDR2 is FQGNSA. The PCR contained 60 Vbeta and 13 Jbeta primers. As handled by the study authors: The authors later counted roughly 77 million unique TCR beta chains, approximately 10 million of them shared. Clones were read by immunoSEQ multiplex PCR, and TCRdb kept only the in-frame ones, dropping some. The V and J calls and clone size are taken from that table; D and trimming were inferred from the DNA. In the table there are roughly 87,000 clones, roughly 77% of which are singletons.

The sequence was collected from a woman in her thirties or forties in good health and CMV-seropositive. Sequencing was done on a sample of PBMCs. The chain carries TRBV7-2 and TRBJ1-1; D unclear. The CDR3 DNA follows: TGTGCCAGCAGCTTAAAAGGATCGGGCACTGAAGCTTTCTTT. Protein product: CASSLKGSGTEAFF.